The T cell receptor beta chain described here comes from a study of OX40 agonist ivuxolimab in advanced cancers. This CDR3 region has 15 residues. The ends were cut back, 5 bases at V and 7 bases at J, with 15 bases in the middle. The V gene's germline CDR1 is MDHEN and CDR2 SYDVKM. Method: immunoSEQ multiplex PCR; TCRdb's copy keeps in-frame clones and lacks some. The sample contains 55,000 to 70,000 clones, 85% to 90% of which appear only once. Comment on this clone: No antigen is known for it.

The study's findings and limits: Both CD4+ and CD8+ T cell populations in blood had undergone clonal expansion by week 6 at 0.1 to 3.0 mg/kg.

The chain links TRBV28 to TRBJ1-6; TRBD1 might be the D (6 bases). Sequencing used CD4+ or CD8+ T cells sorted from blood, obtained in a trial of the OX40 agonist ivuxolimab. This receptor was taken from an adult with an advanced solid tumor such as melanoma, head and neck, liver or kidney cancer. For the CDR3, the DNA is TGTGCCAGCAGTGGCGGGGGGGGCAGGAATTCACCCCTCCACTTT. Residues: CASSGGGGRNSPLHF. Based on the CDR3 plus reference TRBV28 and TRBJ1-6, the full variable domain is DVKVTQSSRYLVKRTGEKVFLECVQDMDHENMFWYRQDPGLGLRLIYFSYDVKMKEKGDIPEGYSVSREKKERFSLILESASTNQTSMYLCASSGGGGRNSPLHFGNGTRLTVT.